The next 10 T cell receptor beta chains were all read from a single sample in a study of vaccination and CD4 T cells after COVID-19. Researchers used the Oncomine TCR Beta short-read assay to sequence DNA from cultured CD4+ T cells. TCRdb re-called the PCR reads through MiXCR, storing one row per CDR3 protein. The data show 20,000 to 25,000 distinct CDR3 sequences, roughly 43% seen once. These TCRs' antigens remain unknown. Sample time point: late sampling 161 to 241 days after vaccination in a few convalescent patients. Treatment defined: 10-day PBMC culture with coronavirus spike peptide pools or control peptides (ViraFEST assay). The input for sequencing was CD4+ T cells from blood, cultured in vitro, taken about 7 months after SARS-CoV-2 vaccination. These receptors were taken from a human donor who had recovered from COVID-19.

The rearrangement uses TRBV2 and TRBJ1-2; D call uncertain. This CDR3 has 12 amino acids. CDR1 and CDR2 (germline): SNHLY, FYNNEI. V was cut by 5 bases and J by 1 base, with 5 bases left in between. The CDR3 here is CASSPNNYGYTF. CDR3 nucleotide sequence: TGTGCCAGCAGTCCAAATAACTATGGCTACACCTTC.

CDR3 bases: TGCAGTGCTAGAGGCCGATTGCACACCGGGGAGCTGTTTTTT. Encoded protein: CSARGRLHTGELFF. This chain joins TRBV20-1 and TRBJ2-2, with unresolved D. This CDR3 contains 14 residues. CDR1 is DFQATT and CDR2 is SNEGSKA in the germline V gene (reference sequence). The V end was cut by 1 base, the J end by 3 bases, with 9 bases between.

This clonotype appeared a few times. The chain uses TRBV7-2 and TRBJ2-1; D is unclear. CDR3 size: 12 residues. Germline V gives CDR1 SGHTA, CDR2 FQGNSA. V was clipped by 3 bases and J by 11 bases, with 11 bases between them. CDR3 DNA: TGTGCCAGCAGCTTTCTCATGTCTAAGCAGTTCTTC. It specifies CASSFLMSKQFF.

V is TRBV7-2 and J is TRBJ2-7; no clear D gene. The CDR3 sequence is 12 residues long. Germline V gene data show CDR1 as SGHTA and CDR2 as FQGNSA. The V end lost 4 bases, the J end lost 2 bases, and 6 bases lay between the germline ends. The CDR3 spells CASSYQTYEQYF. For the CDR3, the DNA is TGTGCCAGCAGCTACCAGACCTACGAGCAGTACTTC.

The chain links TRBV7-2 to TRBJ2-1; 15 positions agree with TRBD2. The end of the DNA aligns better with TRBJ2-7, so the J call may be wrong. The CDR3 totals 18 residues. Per the germline V gene, CDR1 is SGHTA and CDR2 is FQGNSA. The DNA of the CDR3 is TGTGCCAGCAGCGTTGAAGCGGGAGGACTAGCGGGAGGGTACGAGCAGTACTTC. It codes for CASSVEAGGLAGGYEQYF.

The chain joins TRBV6-1 to TRBJ1-1; D call uncertain. The CDR3 is made up of 13 amino acids. Germline CDR1 reads MNHNS; CDR2 reads SASEGT. Trimming cost V 6 bases and J 0 bases, with 8 bases left between them. CDR3 sequence (DNA): TGTGCCAGCAGGGCCACAGTGAACACTGAAGCTTTCTTT. As protein: CASRATVNTEAFF.

This clonotype was detected only a few times. This CDR3 reads CASSLIMGETQYF. CDR3 bases: TGTGCCAGCAGCTTGATTATGGGGGAGACCCAGTACTTC. The V and J genes are TRBV7-2 and TRBJ2-5, with D unresolved. The V and J ends lost 3 bases and 5 bases respectively, with 10 bases between them. The CDR3 loop spans 13 amino acids. Germline values: CDR1 SGHTA, CDR2 FQGNSA.

This clonotype was detected a few times. The rearrangement uses TRBV7-9 and TRBJ2-3; 13 bases are shared with TRBD2. The CDR3 is 16 amino acids. CDR1 is SEHNR and CDR2 is FQNEAQ in the germline V gene (reference sequence). With 5 bases clipped from V and 6 bases from J, the junction kept 8 bases outside the gene matches. In DNA, the CDR3 is TGTGCCAGCAGCAAAACCGGGACTAGCGGGACGGATACGCAGTATTTT. Translating gives CASSKTGTSGTDTQYF.

J is TRBJ2-1 and V is TRBV20-1; 10 bases align to TRBD2. The CDR3 length is 11 residues. Germline CDR1 reads DFQATT; CDR2 reads SNEGSKA (reference sequence). V lost 8 bases to trimming and J lost 10 bases; unmatched junction nucleotides: 5. CDR3 residues: CSLDSGREQFF. In DNA form, the CDR3 reads TGCAGTCTTGATAGCGGGAGGGAGCAGTTCTTC.

The chain recombines TRBV7-2 with TRBJ2-5; 7 bases agree with TRBD2. CDR1 and CDR2 from the germline V gene are SGHTA and FQGNSA. Losses at the gene ends were 5 bases for V and 3 bases for J; bases not matched to a gene: 9. The CDR3 is made up of 15 amino acids. The CDR3 region is CASSTRGTTEETQYF. DNA of the CDR3: TGTGCCAGCAGCACCCGAGGGACTACTGAAGAGACCCAGTACTTC.